This record looks at one TCR beta chain sequence and its context. Its antigen is not identified. The data were taken from a study of cytomegalovirus exposure and HLA in healthy donors. Study outcomes and limitations: The study put 160 or so TCR beta chains on its list as cytomegalovirus-associated. Versus the approximately 700-donor mean, an Asian-associated ancestry cluster reportedly showed fewer N-insertions in a later analysis. Presence/absence results assume similar sequencing depth per donor, which may not hold. In a later analysis, across HLA loci, associated TCR counts were highest for DRB1, lowest for HLA-C.

The PCR employed 60 Vbeta primers together with 13 Jbeta primers. Clones were read by immunoSEQ multiplex PCR, and TCRdb kept only the in-frame ones, dropping some. The sample lists approximately 69,000 clones; approximately 81% were seen once. The CDR3 extends over 13 amino acids. V lost 2 bases and J lost 9, with 11 bases in between. From germline, CDR1 is MDHEN and CDR2 SYDVKM. Sequencing was carried out using PBMCs. This chain links TRBV28 with TRBJ2-1; tentatively, D is TRBD2 (6 bases). This clonotype originated in a woman aged 25 to 39 in good health and CMV-seropositive. This chain's CDR3 is CASSLGGEAEQFF. The CDR3 DNA follows: TGTGCCAGCAGTTTAGGAGGGGAGGCTGAGCAGTTCTTC.